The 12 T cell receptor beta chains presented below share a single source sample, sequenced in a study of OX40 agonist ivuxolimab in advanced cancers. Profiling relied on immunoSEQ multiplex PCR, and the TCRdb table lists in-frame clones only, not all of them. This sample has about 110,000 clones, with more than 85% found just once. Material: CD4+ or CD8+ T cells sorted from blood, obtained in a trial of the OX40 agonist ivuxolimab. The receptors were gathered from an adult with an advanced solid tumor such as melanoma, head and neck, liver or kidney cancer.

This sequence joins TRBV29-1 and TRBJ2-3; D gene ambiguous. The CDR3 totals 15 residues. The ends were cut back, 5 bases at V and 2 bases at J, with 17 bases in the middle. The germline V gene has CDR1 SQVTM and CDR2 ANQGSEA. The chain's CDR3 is CSVLGLGPSTDTQYF. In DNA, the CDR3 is TGCAGCGTTCTAGGGCTAGGCCCTTCCACAGATACGCAGTATTTT.

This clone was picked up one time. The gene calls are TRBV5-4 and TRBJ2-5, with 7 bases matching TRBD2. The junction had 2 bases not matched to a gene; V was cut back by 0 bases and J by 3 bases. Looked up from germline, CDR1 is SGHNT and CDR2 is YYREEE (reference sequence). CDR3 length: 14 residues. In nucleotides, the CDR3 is TGTGCCAGCAGCTTGGTTCGGGGGGAAGAGACCCAGTACTTC. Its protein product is CASSLVRGEETQYF. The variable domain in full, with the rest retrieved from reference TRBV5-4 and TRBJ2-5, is ETGVTQSPTHLIKTRGQQVTLRCSSQSGHNTVSWYQQALGQGPQFIFQYYREEENGRGNFPPRFSGLQFPNYSSELNVNALELDDSALYLCASSLVRGEETQYFGPGTRLLVL.

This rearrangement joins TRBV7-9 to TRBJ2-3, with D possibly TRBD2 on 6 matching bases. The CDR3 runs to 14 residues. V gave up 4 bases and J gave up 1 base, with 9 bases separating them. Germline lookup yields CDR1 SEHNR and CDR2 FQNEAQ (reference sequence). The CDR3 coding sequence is TGTGCCAGCAGCTCGGGGACTCGCACAGATACGCAGTATTTT. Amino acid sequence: CASSSGTRTDTQYF.

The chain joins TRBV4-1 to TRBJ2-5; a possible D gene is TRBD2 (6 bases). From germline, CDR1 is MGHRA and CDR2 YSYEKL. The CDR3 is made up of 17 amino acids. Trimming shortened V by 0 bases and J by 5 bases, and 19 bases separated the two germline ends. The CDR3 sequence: CASSQESLGGARETQYF. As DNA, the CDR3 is TGCGCCAGCAGCCAAGAGTCTCTTGGCGGGGCTCGGGAGACCCAGTACTTC.

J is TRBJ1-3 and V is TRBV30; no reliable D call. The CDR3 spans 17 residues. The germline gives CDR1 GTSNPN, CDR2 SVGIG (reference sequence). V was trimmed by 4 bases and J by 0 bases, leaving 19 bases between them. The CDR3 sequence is CAWTTATGGFSGNTIYF. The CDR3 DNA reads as TGTGCCTGGACGACCGCGACTGGCGGATTCTCTGGAAACACCATATATTTT.

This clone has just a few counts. DNA for the CDR3: TGTGCCAGCAGCTTAACCCCCGCAGCGGGTCCCCTCCACTTT. It codes for CASSLTPAAGPLHF. The genes are TRBV7-3 and TRBJ1-6, with D unclear. V gave up 0 bases and J gave up 13 bases, with 13 bases separating them. The CDR3 covers 14 residues. The germline V gene has CDR1 SGHTA and CDR2 FQGTGA.

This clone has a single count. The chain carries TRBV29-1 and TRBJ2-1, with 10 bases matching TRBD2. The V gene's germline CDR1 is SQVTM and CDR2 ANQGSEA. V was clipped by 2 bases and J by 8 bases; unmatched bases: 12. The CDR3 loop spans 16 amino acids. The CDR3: CSVESGRAEIVHEQFF. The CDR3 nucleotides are TGCAGCGTTGAAAGCGGGAGGGCCGAAATTGTTCATGAGCAGTTCTTC.

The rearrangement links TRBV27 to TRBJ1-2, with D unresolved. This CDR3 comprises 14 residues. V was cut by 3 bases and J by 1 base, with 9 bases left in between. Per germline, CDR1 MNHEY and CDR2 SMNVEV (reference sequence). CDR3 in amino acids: CASSFVGGNYGYTF. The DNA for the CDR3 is TGTGCCAGCAGTTTTGTAGGCGGTAACTATGGCTACACCTTC.

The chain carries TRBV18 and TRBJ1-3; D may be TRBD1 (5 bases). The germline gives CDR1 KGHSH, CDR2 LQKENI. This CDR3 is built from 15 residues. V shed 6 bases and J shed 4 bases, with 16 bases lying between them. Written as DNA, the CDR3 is TGTGCCAGCTCGCCCCAAGGGGTGCTCGGAAACACCATATATTTT. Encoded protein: CASSPQGVLGNTIYF.

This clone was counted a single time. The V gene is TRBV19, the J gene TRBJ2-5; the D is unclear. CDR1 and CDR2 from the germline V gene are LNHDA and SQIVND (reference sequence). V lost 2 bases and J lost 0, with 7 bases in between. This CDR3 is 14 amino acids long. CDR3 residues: CASSISEDQETQYF. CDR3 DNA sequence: TGTGCCAGTAGTATATCAGAGGACCAAGAGACCCAGTACTTC.

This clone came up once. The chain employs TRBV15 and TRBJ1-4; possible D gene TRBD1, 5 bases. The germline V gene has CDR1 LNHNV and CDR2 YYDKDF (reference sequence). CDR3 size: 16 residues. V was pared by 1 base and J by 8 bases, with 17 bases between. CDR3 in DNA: TGTGCCACCAGCAGAGTCGCTGGGGCCACGGACGAAAAACTGTTTTTT. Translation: CATSRVAGATDEKLFF.

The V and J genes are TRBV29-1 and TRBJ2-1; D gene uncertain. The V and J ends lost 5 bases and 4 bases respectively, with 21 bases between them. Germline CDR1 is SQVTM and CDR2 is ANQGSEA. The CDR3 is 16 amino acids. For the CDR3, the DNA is TGCAGCGTTTTCCCAGCGCGAAGGGCCATATACAATGAGCAGTTCTTC. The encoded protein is CSVFPARRAIYNEQFF.